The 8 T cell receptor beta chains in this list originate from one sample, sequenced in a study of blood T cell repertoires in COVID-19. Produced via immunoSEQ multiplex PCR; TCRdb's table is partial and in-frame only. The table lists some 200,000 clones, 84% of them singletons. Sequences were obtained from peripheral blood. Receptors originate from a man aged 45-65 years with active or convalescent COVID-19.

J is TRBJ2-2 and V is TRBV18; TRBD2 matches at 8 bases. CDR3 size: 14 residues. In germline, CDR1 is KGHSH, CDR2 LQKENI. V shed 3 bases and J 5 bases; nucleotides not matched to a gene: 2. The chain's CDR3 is CASSPSGGTGELFF. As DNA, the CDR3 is TGTGCCAGCTCACCTTCGGGAGGGACCGGGGAGCTGTTTTTT.

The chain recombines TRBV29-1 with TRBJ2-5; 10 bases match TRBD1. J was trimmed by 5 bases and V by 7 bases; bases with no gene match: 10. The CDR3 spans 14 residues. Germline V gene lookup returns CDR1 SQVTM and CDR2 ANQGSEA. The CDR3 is CSAEGQGLGETQYF. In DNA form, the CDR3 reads TGCAGCGCCGAGGGACAGGGGCTAGGTGAGACCCAGTACTTC.

The CDR3 sequence is CASSLGLAETQYF. The CDR3 DNA sequence: TGTGCCAGCAGCCTCGGACTAGCGGAGACCCAGTACTTC. This chain joins TRBV7-2 and TRBJ2-5, with TRBD2 matching over 9 bases. The V gene's germline CDR1 is SGHTA and CDR2 FQGNSA. V shed 5 bases and J 5 bases; nucleotides not matched to a gene: 3. The CDR3 extends over 13 amino acids.

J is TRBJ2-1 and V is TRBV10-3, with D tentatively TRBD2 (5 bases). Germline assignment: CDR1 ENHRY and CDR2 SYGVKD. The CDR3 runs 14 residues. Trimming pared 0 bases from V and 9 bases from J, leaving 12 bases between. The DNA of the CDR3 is TGTGCCATCAGTGAGTCGAGGGCCTCGAGTGAGCAGTTCTTC. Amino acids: CAISESRASSEQFF.

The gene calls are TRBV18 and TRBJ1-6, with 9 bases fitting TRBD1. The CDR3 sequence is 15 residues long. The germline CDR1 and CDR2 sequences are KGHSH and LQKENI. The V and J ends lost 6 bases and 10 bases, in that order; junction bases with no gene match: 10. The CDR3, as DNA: TGTGCCAGCTCGGAAAGGACAGGGGCCTACTCACCCCTCCACTTT. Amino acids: CASSERTGAYSPLHF.

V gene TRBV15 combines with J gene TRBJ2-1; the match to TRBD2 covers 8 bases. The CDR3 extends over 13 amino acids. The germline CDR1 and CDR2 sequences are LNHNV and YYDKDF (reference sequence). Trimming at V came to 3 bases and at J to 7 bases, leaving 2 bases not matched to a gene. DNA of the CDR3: TGTGCCACCAGCAGCCCGGGGGGGAATGAGCAGTTCTTC. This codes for CATSSPGGNEQFF.

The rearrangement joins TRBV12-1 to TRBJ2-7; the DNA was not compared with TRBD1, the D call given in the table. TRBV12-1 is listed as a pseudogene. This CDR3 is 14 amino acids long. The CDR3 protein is CASSKGQGDHEQYF. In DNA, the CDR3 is TGTGCCAGCAGCAAGGGACAGGGGGATCACGAGCAGTACTTC.

This CDR3 reads CASKQAGGRQETQYF. DNA of the CDR3: TGTGCCAGCAAGCAAGCGGGGGGGCGGCAAGAGACCCAGTACTTC. The rearrangement joins TRBV2 to TRBJ2-5; TRBD2 matches 10 bases. The J segment lost 2 bases and the V segment lost 7 bases, leaving 7 bases of the junction unmatched. This CDR3 region has 15 residues. CDR1 and CDR2 from the germline V gene are SNHLY and FYNNEI.